These 25 T cell receptor beta chains came from one sample sequenced in a study of blood T cells in healthy people across ages. Then a second PCR, running about 6 to 11 cycles, was carried out with a sample-barcoded 5' primer and a J-beta primer mix. TCRdb itself ran the 5' RACE reads through MiXCR, one entry per CDR3 protein. The table shows fewer than 1 million distinct CDR3 sequences, with approximately 48% occurring only once. Sequenced input: blood. The receptors here all came from a man between 60 and 75 years old in good health.

The count of this clonotype is one. CDR3 amino acids: CASSSQVASGANVLTF. The CDR3 DNA reads as TGTGCCAGCAGCTCCCAGGTTGCTTCTGGGGCCAACGTCCTGACTTTC. The genes are TRBV7-3 and TRBJ2-6, with D unclear. V was pared by 4 bases and J by 1 base, with 11 bases between. The CDR3 covers 16 residues. Germline values: CDR1 SGHTA, CDR2 FQGTGA.

This clonotype is a singleton in its sample. V is TRBV20-1 and J is TRBJ2-1, with D possibly TRBD1 on 7 matching bases. The germline V gene has CDR1 DFQATT and CDR2 SNEGSKA (reference sequence). The CDR3 is made up of 15 amino acids. Trimming cost V 1 base and J 5 bases, with 15 bases left between them. The CDR3 loop reads CSARGGTEAHNEQFF. DNA for the CDR3: TGCAGTGCTAGAGGCGGGACAGAGGCCCACAATGAGCAGTTCTTC.

Comment on this clonotype: A much more abundant neighbour one base away suggests this may be a read error. The chain uses TRBV12-3 or TRBV12-4 and TRBJ2-4; D not certain. This CDR3 contains 15 residues. CDR3 sequence reads: CVSTPTGLAKNIQYF. CDR3 DNA sequence: TGTGTCAGCACCCCGACTGGGCTAGCCAAAAACATTCAGTACTTC.

This clonotype came up a few times. The V and J genes are TRBV7-9 and TRBJ1-2, with D possibly TRBD1 on 5 matching bases. Per germline, CDR1 SEHNR and CDR2 FQNEAQ (reference sequence). V lost 5 bases to trimming and J lost 5 bases, with 18 bases between them. CDR3 length: 15 residues. CDR3 loop: CASSPSRGREYGYTF. CDR3 nucleotides: TGTGCCAGCAGCCCTAGTAGGGGCAGGGAGTATGGCTACACCTTC.

The V gene is TRBV12-3 or TRBV12-4, the J gene TRBJ2-1, with D tentatively TRBD1 (6 bases). This CDR3 spans 14 amino acids. V shed 6 bases and J shed 4 bases, with 13 bases lying between them. CDR3 sequence: CASRPATGYNEQFF. The CDR3 nucleotides are TGTGCCAGCAGACCTGCCACAGGGTACAATGAGCAGTTCTTC.

The chain carries TRBV20-1 and TRBJ2-1; 9 bases agree with TRBD2. The CDR3 is 14 residues long. Looked up from germline, CDR1 is DFQATT and CDR2 is SNEGSKA (reference sequence). After removal of 6 bases from V and 6 bases from J, the junction contained 9 bases not matched to a gene. The CDR3 bases are TGCAGTGCCCCACGGCTAGCGGGGACCAATGAGCAGTTCTTC. Its protein product is CSAPRLAGTNEQFF.

This rearrangement joins TRBV4-1 to TRBJ2-1; no clear D. CDR3 length: 13 amino acids. V was trimmed by 1 base and J by 4 bases, leaving 5 bases between them. Germline values: CDR1 MGHRA, CDR2 YSYEKL. The CDR3 coding sequence is TGCGCCAGCAGCCAAGCAGTTTACAATGAGCAGTTCTTC. Its translation is CASSQAVYNEQFF.

This clonotype appeared many times. The gene calls are TRBV20-1 and TRBJ2-7; 11 positions match TRBD2. Germline V gene sequence: CDR1 DFQATT, CDR2 SNEGSKA (reference sequence). The CDR3 has 15 amino acids. V was clipped by 3 bases and J by 2 bases; unmatched bases: 6. This CDR3 reads CSARALAGGPYEQYF. For the CDR3, the DNA is TGCAGTGCTAGGGCCCTAGCGGGGGGACCCTACGAGCAGTACTTC.

This rearrangement joins TRBV29-1 to TRBJ2-7; 7 positions match TRBD1. Germline V gene lookup returns CDR1 SQVTM and CDR2 ANQGSEA. CDR3 length: 14 amino acids. The trim removed 5 bases at V and 2 bases at J, leaving 9 bases unmatched. The CDR3 sequence: CSVLRDRSTYEQYF. Here the CDR3 DNA reads TGCAGCGTTCTCCGGGACAGAAGTACCTACGAGCAGTACTTC.

This clonotype was detected a few times. This chain connects TRBV20-1 to TRBJ2-5; TRBD2 might be the D (6 bases). V lost 6 bases, J lost 5 bases, and 13 bases lay in between. The CDR3 loop spans 12 amino acids. Germline V CDR1 and CDR2: DFQATT, SNEGSKA (reference sequence). The DNA of the CDR3 is TGCAGTGCCCCGACTAGATATGAGACCCAGTACTTC. Amino acid sequence: CSAPTRYETQYF.

This clonotype was seen only a few times. This chain joins TRBV27 and TRBJ1-2; no clear D. From germline, CDR1 is MNHEY and CDR2 SMNVEV (reference sequence). This CDR3 has 12 residues. Trimming cost V 8 bases and J 4 bases, with 11 bases left between them. The CDR3 spells CASGDGPYGYTF. CDR3 coding DNA: TGTGCCAGCGGTGACGGGCCCTATGGCTACACCTTC.

This chain links TRBV20-1 with TRBJ2-7, with D possibly being TRBD2 (6 bases). The CDR3 covers 14 residues. CDR1 and CDR2 from the germline V gene are DFQATT and SNEGSKA (reference sequence). V lost 5 bases to trimming and J lost 1 base, with 15 bases between them. The CDR3 DNA reads as TGCAGTGCTCGTTATGGCGGGGTATCCTACGAGCAGTACTTC. This translates into CSARYGGVSYEQYF.

This clonotype was recorded a few times. The chain recombines TRBV6-2 or TRBV6-3 with TRBJ1-1; D perhaps matches TRBD1 (5 bases). With 9 bases removed from V and 2 bases from J, the gap between germline ends came to 10 bases. In germline, CDR1 is MNHEY, CDR2 SVGEGT. The CDR3 length is 12 residues. The CDR3 coding sequence is TGTGCCAGTGGGACGACAAACACTGAAGCTTTCTTT. Translating gives CASGTTNTEAFF.

The chain combines TRBV4-3 with TRBJ2-1; D gene ambiguous. The germline V and J ends were trimmed by 0 bases and 10 bases, with 10 bases remaining between them. The CDR3 consists of 13 residues. Germline V gene sequence: CDR1 LGHNA, CDR2 YSLEER. The CDR3 nucleotides read TGCGCCAGCAGCCAAGATTATACTACAGAGCAGTTCTTC. Amino acids: CASSQDYTTEQFF.

This clonotype was recorded at least ten times. The rearrangement links TRBV7-2 to TRBJ2-1, with 10 nucleotides matching TRBD2. CDR1 SGHTA and CDR2 FQGNSA come from the germline V gene. V trimming: 6 bases; J trimming: 8 bases; junction bases outside the gene matches: 10. The length of the CDR3 is 15 residues. CDR3 loop: CASSRQRGGTDEQFF. CDR3 coding DNA: TGTGCCAGCAGTCGTCAGCGGGGGGGCACGGATGAGCAGTTCTTC.

This chain links TRBV6-6 with TRBJ1-5, with 9 bases aligning to TRBD1. Germline trimming cut 4 bases from V and 6 bases from J; bases unmatched to any gene: 7. Germline V gives CDR1 MNHNY, CDR2 SVGAGI (reference sequence). The CDR3 spans 15 residues. CDR3 sequence reads: CASSSGTGSVQPQHF. The CDR3 DNA sequence: TGTGCCAGCAGTTCCGGGACAGGGTCGGTTCAGCCCCAGCATTTT.

The chain joins TRBV29-1 to TRBJ1-2; the match to TRBD1 covers 7 bases. This CDR3 has 16 amino acids. Germline CDR1 is SQVTM and CDR2 is ANQGSEA. After removal of 5 bases from V and 0 bases from J, the junction contained 12 bases not matched to a gene. The CDR3 reads CSVSRWGTDPNYGYTF. The CDR3, as DNA: TGCAGCGTTTCTAGGTGGGGGACAGATCCTAACTATGGCTACACCTTC.

This chain uses TRBV27 with TRBJ2-7; D might be TRBD2 (5 bases). The CDR3 consists of 13 residues. Germline values: CDR1 MNHEY, CDR2 SMNVEV (reference sequence). Trimming removed 6 bases at V and 4 bases at J, with 13 bases between. Here the CDR3 reads CASSRTRDYEQYF. The CDR3 DNA follows: TGTGCCAGCAGCCGTACTAGGGATTACGAGCAGTACTTC.

A single count supports this clonotype. The chain recombines TRBV7-9 with TRBJ2-4, with D tentatively TRBD2 (6 bases). Germline assignment: CDR1 SEHNR and CDR2 FQNEAQ (reference sequence). The CDR3 has 16 residues. Deletions cut 5 bases from V and 13 bases from J, with 27 bases between. This chain's CDR3 is CASSPLGLGRHNEQYF. The DNA of the CDR3 is TGTGCCAGCAGCCCACTCGGACTGGGGAGGCACAATGAGCAGTACTTC. The full variable domain, completed using reference TRBV7-9 and TRBJ2-4, is DTGVSQNPRHKITKRGQNVTFRCDPISEHNRLYWYRQTLGQGPEFLTYFQNEAQLEKSRLLSDRFSAERPKGSFSTLEIQRTEQGDSAMYLCASSPLGLGRHNEQYFGAGTRLSVL.

Notes on this clonotype: A much larger clone sits a single nucleotide away, making a read error possible. The chain is built from TRBV29-1 and TRBJ2-1; 12 nucleotides match TRBD2. V dropped 2 bases and J dropped 9; count of bases not matched to a gene: 8. CDR1 and CDR2 from the germline V gene are SQVTM and ANQGSEA. This CDR3 spans 15 amino acids. CDR3 region: CSVEPGLAGPSEQFF. CDR3 nucleotides: TGCAGCGTTGAACCCGGACTAGCGGGGCCCAGTGAGCAGTTCTTC.

This clonotype was counted between two and nine times. The chain recombines TRBV6-1 with TRBJ1-6, with 9 bases aligning to TRBD1. CDR1 and CDR2 from the germline V gene are MNHNS and SASEGT. This CDR3 spans 15 amino acids. Losses at the gene ends were 5 bases for V and 9 bases for J; bases not matched to a gene: 8. The CDR3 sequence: CASSRPGQGVSPLHF. CDR3 in DNA: TGTGCCAGCAGTCGACCGGGACAGGGAGTTTCACCCCTCCACTTT.

The chain uses TRBV24-1 and TRBJ2-3; 12 bases match TRBD1. Germline-derived CDR1 and CDR2 are KGHDR and SFDVKD. The J segment lost 3 bases and the V segment lost 3 bases, leaving 3 bases of the junction unmatched. This CDR3 is built from 16 residues. The CDR3 sequence is CATSDGDRGPTDTQYF. CDR3 sequence (DNA): TGTGCCACCAGTGATGGGGACAGGGGGCCGACAGATACGCAGTATTTT.

The V gene is TRBV7-2, the J gene TRBJ1-1; D is unresolved. V lost 2 bases to trimming and J lost 2 bases, with 15 bases between them. The length of the CDR3 is 16 residues. Germline CDR1 and CDR2: SGHTA and FQGNSA. The CDR3 loop is CASSLNSRRTNTEAFF. The CDR3 nucleotides read TGTGCCAGCAGCTTAAATAGCCGGAGGACTAACACTGAAGCTTTCTTT.

This clonotype came up a few times. This sequence joins TRBV7-2 and TRBJ2-4, with a tentative D call TRBD2 (6 bases). The germline gives CDR1 SGHTA, CDR2 FQGNSA. CDR3 length equals 14 residues. Trimming removed 1 base at V and 3 bases at J, with 7 bases between. The CDR3 region is CASSLVSGKNIQYF. DNA of the CDR3: TGTGCCAGCAGCTTAGTTAGCGGCAAAAACATTCAGTACTTC.

The J gene is TRBJ2-7, the V gene TRBV12-3 or TRBV12-4; TRBD2 agrees at 10 bases. The V segment lost 6 bases and the J segment 2 bases; nucleotides outside the gene matches: 4. The CDR3 is made up of 14 amino acids. In nucleotides, the CDR3 is TGTGCCAGCAGGAAAGCGGGGGGGCCCTACGAGCAGTACTTC. Translation gives CASRKAGGPYEQYF.